One sample yielded the 29 T cell receptor beta chains listed below, sequenced in a study of OX40 agonist ivuxolimab in advanced cancers. Sequencing was performed with immunoSEQ multiplex PCR; in TCRdb, only in-frame clones are kept and a portion is missing. The profile shows under 25,000 clones, about 75% of them singletons. Material: CD4+ or CD8+ T cells sorted from blood, obtained in a trial of the OX40 agonist ivuxolimab. These receptors were obtained from an adult with an advanced solid tumor such as melanoma, head and neck, liver or kidney cancer.

As to this clone: One end of the junction varies from germline; a read error may be responsible. V is TRBV4-2 and J is TRBJ2-2; D is unclear. CDR3 length: 16 amino acids. Germline V gives CDR1 LGHNA, CDR2 YNFKEQ. This chain's CDR3 is CAGSQERRRDTGELFF. For the CDR3, the DNA is TGTGCCGGCAGCCAAGAACGGCGCCGGGACACCGGGGAGCTGTTTTTT.

The genes are TRBV7-9 and TRBJ2-1, with 7 bases that match TRBD2. Germline CDR1 is SEHNR and CDR2 is FQNEAQ (reference sequence). The CDR3 spans 15 residues. Germline trimming cut 7 bases from V and 2 bases from J; bases unmatched to any gene: 8. CDR3 loop: CASNQAGSAYNEQFF. In DNA, the CDR3 is TGTGCCAGCAACCAAGCGGGAAGTGCCTACAATGAGCAGTTCTTC. The whole variable domain, remainder taken from reference TRBV7-9 and TRBJ2-1, is DTGVSQNPRHKITKRGQNVTFRCDPISEHNRLYWYRQTLGQGPEFLTYFQNEAQLEKSRLLSDRFSAERPKGSFSTLEIQRTEQGDSAMYLCASNQAGSAYNEQFFGPGTRLTVL.

V usage is TRBV19 and J usage is TRBJ2-5; 7 bases match TRBD2. Trimming at V came to 6 bases and at J to 4 bases, leaving 11 bases not matched to a gene. The CDR3 sequence is 15 residues long. Germline assignment: CDR1 LNHDA and CDR2 SQIVND (reference sequence). The CDR3: CASRPGLPGAETQYF. The CDR3 DNA sequence: TGTGCCAGTAGACCGGGACTACCCGGGGCAGAGACCCAGTACTTC.

The V call is TRBV19, the J call TRBJ2-7, with a tentative D call TRBD1 (6 bases). This CDR3 comprises 15 residues. CDR1 and CDR2 from the germline V gene are LNHDA and SQIVND (reference sequence). The ends were cut back, 1 base at V and 0 bases at J, with 10 bases in the middle. The CDR3 nucleotides are TGTGCCAGTAGTATAGGGGGGCCTCTCTCCTACGAGCAGTACTTC. This translates into CASSIGGPLSYEQYF.

This chain uses TRBV27 with TRBJ2-1; 8 bases are a match to TRBD2. Germline CDR1 MNHEY, CDR2 SMNVEV (reference sequence). The CDR3 sequence is 14 residues long. V lost 2 bases, J lost 6 bases, and 3 bases stayed unmatched. In DNA, the CDR3 is TGTGCCAGCAGTTTAGGACTAGCAGGCAATGAGCAGTTCTTC. It translates to CASSLGLAGNEQFF.

The chain combines TRBV7-2 with TRBJ1-1; D is perhaps TRBD1 (6 bases). Germline values: CDR1 SGHTA, CDR2 FQGNSA. The CDR3 extends over 15 amino acids. Trimming took 2 bases from V and 7 from J, leaving 17 bases between them. CDR3 region: CASSLKNRDNIEAFF. The CDR3, as DNA: TGTGCCAGCAGCTTAAAGAACCGGGACAATATTGAAGCTTTCTTT.

The rearrangement joins TRBV2 to TRBJ2-2, with D tentatively TRBD1 or TRBD2 (5 bases each). Germline CDR1 SNHLY, CDR2 FYNNEI. CDR3 size: 16 residues. The germline V and J ends were trimmed by 4 bases and 6 bases, with 18 bases remaining between them. The DNA for the CDR3 is TGTGCCAGCAGTGGGCCGGGGACCGGGCCCTCCGGGGAGCTGTTTTTT. This sequence encodes CASSGPGTGPSGELFF.

The chain joins TRBV19 to TRBJ1-2, with a possible D match to TRBD1 (6 bases). Germline V CDR1 and CDR2: LNHDA, SQIVND (reference sequence). This CDR3 has 12 amino acids. The V end was cut by 7 bases, the J end by 3 bases, with 9 bases between. The CDR3 DNA follows: TGTGCCAGTACCGGGGGCTACTATGGCTACACCTTC. This translates into CASTGGYYGYTF.

V gene TRBV28 combines with J gene TRBJ1-2; D gene ambiguous. V dropped 2 bases and J dropped 1 base, with 8 bases sitting between them. There are 14 residues in the CDR3. Germline V lookup: CDR1 MDHEN, CDR2 SYDVKM. The CDR3 region is CASSLGYDNYGYTF. CDR3 nucleotides: TGTGCCAGCAGTTTAGGGTATGATAACTATGGCTACACCTTC.

V usage is TRBV6-6 and J usage is TRBJ2-3; D perhaps matches TRBD1 (6 bases). Looked up from germline, CDR1 is MNHNY and CDR2 is SVGAGI (reference sequence). The V and J ends lost 7 bases and 2 bases respectively, with 10 bases between them. This CDR3 is 13 amino acids long. The chain's CDR3 is CASNDRYTDTQYF. CDR3 DNA: TGTGCCAGCAATGACAGGTACACAGATACGCAGTATTTT.

V usage is TRBV7-3 and J usage is TRBJ2-7, with D tentatively TRBD2 (7 bases). V was shortened by 5 bases and J by 1 base, with 15 bases between the two germline ends. There are 15 residues in the CDR3. Germline-derived CDR1 and CDR2 are SGHTA and FQGTGA. CDR3 coding DNA: TGTGCCAGCAGCCAGGGGCGGGGGAAATCCTACGAGCAGTACTTC. Its protein is CASSQGRGKSYEQYF. Based on the CDR3 plus reference TRBV7-3 and TRBJ2-7, the full variable domain is GAGVSQTPSNKVTEKGKYVELRCDPISGHTALYWYRQSLGQGPEFLIYFQGTGAADDSGLPNDRFFAVRPEGSVSTLKIQRTERGDSAVYLCASSQGRGKSYEQYFGPGTRLTVT.

J is TRBJ2-1 and V is TRBV4-3, with 7 positions matching TRBD1. Looked up from germline, CDR1 is LGHNA and CDR2 is YSLEER. This CDR3 is built from 17 residues. The V and J ends lost 0 bases and 4 bases, in that order; junction bases with no gene match: 9. The DNA for the CDR3 is TGCGCCAGCAGCCAAGACCGACAGGGAACATCATACAATGAGCAGTTCTTC. It yields the protein CASSQDRQGTSYNEQFF.

This clone was counted once. V gene TRBV29-1 combines with J gene TRBJ2-7; D possibly corresponds to TRBD1 (6 bases). Between the trimmed V and J ends, which lost 3 bases and 2 bases, there was a span of 8 bases. The germline V gene encodes CDR1 SQVTM and CDR2 ANQGSEA. CDR3 length: 12 residues. The CDR3 loop is CSVEDSTYEQYF. Here the CDR3 DNA reads TGCAGCGTTGAGGACAGTACCTACGAGCAGTACTTC.

The genes are TRBV5-1 and TRBJ2-5; D is perhaps TRBD1 (5 bases). Trimming took 7 bases from V and 4 from J, leaving 20 bases between them. The germline V gene has CDR1 SGHRS and CDR2 YFSETQ. The CDR3 runs to 15 residues. The CDR3 DNA reads as TGCGCCAGCTTGGACGTTGGGGCAAGGGTAGAGACCCAGTACTTC. Translation: CASLDVGARVETQYF.

The table lists this clone with a few counts. This chain uses TRBV4-1 with TRBJ2-7; possible D gene TRBD2, 6 bases. From germline, CDR1 is MGHRA and CDR2 YSYEKL. CDR3 size: 15 residues. V gave up 0 bases and J gave up 3 bases, with 12 bases separating them. As DNA, the CDR3 is TGCGCCAGCAGCCAAGAGACCCGGGGGAACTACGAGCAGTACTTC. Translated, it gives CASSQETRGNYEQYF.

This chain links TRBV2 with TRBJ2-7; no clear D gene. This CDR3 contains 10 residues. Deletions cut 1 base from V and 6 bases from J, with 1 base between. Per the germline V gene, CDR1 is SNHLY and CDR2 is FYNNEI. The CDR3 nucleotides read TGTGCCAGCAGTGAAGGCGAGCAGTACTTC. The encoded protein is CASSEGEQYF.

V is TRBV5-1 and J is TRBJ2-5, with TRBD2 identical over 10 bases. Looked up from germline, CDR1 is SGHRS and CDR2 is YFSETQ. Trimming at V came to 4 bases and at J to 1 base, leaving 10 bases not matched to a gene. This CDR3 has 17 amino acids. The DNA of the CDR3 is TGCGCCAGCAGCCTTGGGGTTCGGACTAGCGGCCAAGAGACCCAGTACTTC. It encodes CASSLGVRTSGQETQYF.

The chain links TRBV7-2 to TRBJ1-2; 9 bases are a match to TRBD1. Germline V gene data show CDR1 as SGHTA and CDR2 as FQGNSA. V lost 5 bases and J lost 7; bases outside the gene matches: 14. This CDR3 has 16 residues. This chain's CDR3 is CASSLHPLGTGFGYTF. In DNA, the CDR3 is TGTGCCAGCAGCCTCCACCCCCTCGGGACAGGGTTTGGCTACACCTTC.

The chain combines TRBV7-9 with TRBJ2-7; D unclear. CDR1 and CDR2 (germline): SEHNR, FQNEAQ (reference sequence). The V end was cut by 3 bases, the J end by 5 bases, with 14 bases between. CDR3 size: 14 residues. CDR3 region: CASSFPSGRDEQYF. The DNA for the CDR3 is TGTGCCAGCAGCTTTCCATCGGGTCGGGACGAGCAGTACTTC.

The sample holds a few counts of this clone. This rearrangement joins TRBV6-4 to TRBJ2-3; tentatively, D is TRBD1 (5 bases). The CDR3 loop spans 14 amino acids. V was trimmed by 0 bases and J by 4 bases, leaving 8 bases between them. Germline CDR1 and CDR2: MRHNA and SNTAGT. The CDR3 DNA reads TGTGCCAGCAGTGACTCGACAGCCTCAGATACGCAGTATTTT. Translation gives CASSDSTASDTQYF.

This sequence joins TRBV11-3 and TRBJ2-2; 7 nucleotides align to TRBD1. The ends lost 5 bases at V and 7 bases at J; junction bases unmatched: 10. There are 15 residues in the CDR3. Per the germline V gene, CDR1 is SGHNT and CDR2 is YENEEA. The CDR3 nucleotides are TGTGCCAGCAGCCCCCGGGACAGTTTGAACGGGGAGCTGTTTTTT. This codes for CASSPRDSLNGELFF.

This chain uses TRBV30 with TRBJ2-7; the D is unclear. The CDR3 is made up of 13 amino acids. V lost 0 bases to trimming and J lost 4 bases, with 10 bases between them. Germline CDR1 GTSNPN, CDR2 SVGIG (reference sequence). The CDR3 reads CAWSVSVGYEQYF. CDR3 bases: TGTGCCTGGAGTGTTTCGGTTGGGTACGAGCAGTACTTC.

The J gene is TRBJ2-1, the V gene TRBV14; 8 bases are shared with TRBD1. Germline V lookup: CDR1 SGHDN, CDR2 FVKESK. The CDR3 covers 14 residues. Trimming took 3 bases from V and 9 from J; bases not matched to a gene: 7. The CDR3 sequence is CASSQWTGSTEQFF. The DNA of the CDR3 is TGTGCCAGCAGCCAGTGGACAGGGTCAACTGAGCAGTTCTTC.

The chain employs TRBV9 and TRBJ1-3; perhaps TRBD1 as D (6 bases). Trimming removed 0 bases at V and 0 bases at J, with 10 bases between. The CDR3 extends over 16 amino acids. Germline CDR1 is SGDLS and CDR2 is YYNGEE. Here the CDR3 DNA reads TGTGCCAGCAGCGTAGAACAGGGCTACTCTGGAAACACCATATATTTT. It translates to CASSVEQGYSGNTIYF.

The V call is TRBV5-4, the J call TRBJ1-1; unclear D gene. The V gene lost 2 bases and the J gene lost 4 bases, with 18 bases spanning the gap. The length of the CDR3 is 16 residues. In germline, CDR1 is SGHNT, CDR2 YYREEE (reference sequence). CDR3 sequence reads: CASSLAVSAPGTEAFF. CDR3 DNA sequence: TGTGCCAGCAGCTTAGCAGTTTCCGCCCCGGGCACTGAAGCTTTCTTT.

Within the sample, this clone is medium-sized. The gene calls are TRBV4-1 and TRBJ1-1; tentative D call: TRBD1 (5 bases). This CDR3 contains 13 residues. From germline, CDR1 is MGHRA and CDR2 YSYEKL. V gave up 5 bases and J gave up 1 base, with 8 bases separating them. The CDR3 here is CASSGTANTEAFF. The CDR3 region has the DNA TGCGCCAGCAGCGGGACTGCGAACACTGAAGCTTTCTTT.

The J gene is TRBJ2-1, the V gene TRBV19, with TRBD2 identical over 10 bases. The CDR3 extends over 16 amino acids. Germline V CDR1 and CDR2: LNHDA, SQIVND (reference sequence). The V gene end was trimmed by 4 bases and the J gene end by 7 bases; junction bases not matched to a gene: 10. The chain's CDR3 is CASSTQAGGFRNEQFF. Written as DNA, the CDR3 is TGTGCCAGTAGTACCCAAGCGGGAGGGTTTAGGAATGAGCAGTTCTTC.

This clone was detected once. A junction boundary mismatches the germline segment, possibly from a read error. The J gene is TRBJ1-2, the V gene TRBV5-4; 10 bases agree with TRBD1. The CDR3 is 14 amino acids. The V gene's germline CDR1 is SGHNT and CDR2 YYREEE (reference sequence). The DNA for the CDR3 is TGTGCCAGCAGCTTAGGGACAGGGGCGACCTTAGATGGCTTC. Amino acids: CASSLGTGATLDGF.

The chain joins TRBV5-1 to TRBJ2-1, with 12 bases that match TRBD2. V shed 7 bases and J 7 bases; nucleotides not matched to a gene: 9. There are 15 residues in the CDR3. Germline values: CDR1 SGHRS, CDR2 YFSETQ. The DNA for the CDR3 is TGCGCCAGCTACCCGACTAGCGGGAGTTGGAATGAGCAGTTCTTC. Translated, it gives CASYPTSGSWNEQFF.